Each of the 23 T cell receptor beta chains below was sequenced from the same sample in a study of T cell responses to AZD1222 COVID-19 vaccine. Data came from immunoSEQ multiplex PCR; TCRdb stores just in-frame clones and leaves some out. The repertoire consists of some 96,000 clones, with approximately 91% occurring once and the leading ten covering 2% to 3%. This material consisted of peripheral blood, taken on day 0 of AZD1222 vaccination. The receptors stem from an adult in good health.

The gene calls are TRBV5-6 and TRBJ2-1, with 7 bases aligning to TRBD1. V shed 0 bases and J 4 bases; nucleotides not matched to a gene: 7. There are 16 residues in the CDR3. The germline gives CDR1 SGHDT, CDR2 YYEEEE. CDR3 sequence (DNA): TGTGCCAGCAGCTTGGACAGGGGAGATCCTTACAATGAGCAGTTCTTC. Translated, it gives CASSLDRGDPYNEQFF.

The chain couples TRBV7-5 to TRBJ1-1; the D call of TRBD1 is as the table states it, not checked on the DNA. TRBV7-5 is shown as a pseudogene. The CDR3 spans 14 residues. Here the CDR3 reads CARSFTGAGTEAFF. The CDR3 DNA is TGTGCCAGAAGCTTTACAGGGGCGGGAACTGAAGCTTTCTTT.

This clone was seen just once. The V and J genes are TRBV5-4 and TRBJ2-2; D is perhaps TRBD2 (6 bases). Germline CDR1 reads SGHNT; CDR2 reads YYREEE (reference sequence). With 4 bases removed from V and 5 bases from J, the gap between germline ends came to 24 bases. This CDR3 spans 18 amino acids. CDR3 in amino acids: CASSPGRERAKGTGELFF. CDR3 DNA sequence: TGTGCCAGCAGCCCAGGACGGGAGCGGGCTAAGGGGACCGGGGAGCTGTTTTTT.

The chain has TRBV30 and TRBJ1-2; D perhaps matches TRBD1 (6 bases). This CDR3 region has 15 residues. Trimming removed 1 base at V and 4 bases at J, with 16 bases between. Germline loops: CDR1 GTSNPN, CDR2 SVGIG (reference sequence). The CDR3 sequence is CAWSALPGTSYGYTF. CDR3 nucleotides: TGTGCCTGGAGTGCCCTTCCCGGGACATCCTATGGCTACACCTTC.

This chain joins TRBV24-1 and TRBJ2-3; TRBD1 aligns across 8 bases. The CDR3 consists of 16 residues. Unmatched junction bases numbered 11, after V lost 4 bases and J lost 6 bases. Germline-derived CDR1 and CDR2 are KGHDR and SFDVKD. The CDR3, as DNA: TGTGCCACCAGTGACTCCTCAGGGGGCGAATTGGATACGCAGTATTTT. It encodes CATSDSSGGELDTQYF.

Points on this clone: The sample contains more than one DNA sequence encoding this CDR3. The rearrangement joins TRBV9 to TRBJ1-1; possibly TRBD1 for D (6 bases). With 0 bases removed from V and 0 bases from J, the gap between germline ends came to 9 bases. The CDR3 sequence is 15 residues long. The germline gives CDR1 SGDLS, CDR2 YYNGEE. The CDR3 loop is CASSVGGQMNTEAFF. The CDR3 DNA reads as TGTGCCAGCAGCGTAGGAGGACAGATGAACACTGAAGCTTTCTTT.

V and J are TRBV5-6 and TRBJ2-5; TRBD2 matches 7 bases. The germline V gene encodes CDR1 SGHDT and CDR2 YYEEEE. The CDR3 spans 17 residues. V shed 3 bases and J 2 bases; nucleotides not matched to a gene: 13. The CDR3 region is CASSSFSREWEQETQYF. DNA of the CDR3: TGTGCCAGCAGCTCGTTTTCGCGGGAGTGGGAACAAGAGACCCAGTACTTC. The entire variable domain, with the rest obtained from reference TRBV5-6 and TRBJ2-5, is as follows: DAGVTQSPTHLIKTRGQQVTLRCSPKSGHDTVSWYQQALGQGPQFIFQYYEEEERQRGNFPDRFSGHQFPNYSSELNVNALLLGDSALYLCASSSFSREWEQETQYFGPGTRLLVL.

This chain links TRBV6-5 with TRBJ2-5; TRBD2 is a possible D gene (6 bases). CDR1 is MNHEY and CDR2 is SVGAGI in the germline V gene. Trimming left V 7 bases short and J 4 bases short, with 19 bases between. The CDR3 spans 15 residues. The CDR3 reads CASTRSGTLRETQYF. CDR3 nucleotide sequence: TGTGCCAGCACCCGCTCCGGGACTCTGCGAGAGACCCAGTACTTC.

This chain uses TRBV7-6 with TRBJ2-3; D gene uncertain. The CDR3 is 15 residues long. Germline V gene lookup returns CDR1 SGHVS and CDR2 FNYEAQ. Trimming pared 3 bases from V and 5 bases from J, leaving 15 bases between. In DNA, the CDR3 is TGTGCCAGCAGCTTGAGTGTCGGAGAGGAAGATACGCAGTATTTT. Translation: CASSLSVGEEDTQYF.

The count of this clone is one. In nucleotides, the CDR3 is TGTGCCAGCAGTTCCGGGGTATATGGCTACACCTTC. Translating gives CASSSGVYGYTF. V is TRBV28 and J is TRBJ1-2; no firm D call. CDR3 length: 12 amino acids. Germline CDR1 reads MDHEN; CDR2 reads SYDVKM. V was pared by 4 bases and J by 5 bases, with 8 bases between.

This clone was detected only once. The chain joins TRBV5-1 to TRBJ2-7; 13 bases agree with TRBD2. This CDR3 region has 15 residues. Germline assignment: CDR1 SGHRS and CDR2 YFSETQ. V lost 3 bases, J lost 1 base, and 1 base stayed unmatched. As DNA, the CDR3 is TGCGCCAGCAGCTGGACTAGCGGGAGATCCTACGAGCAGTACTTC. Protein: CASSWTSGRSYEQYF.

This clone was seen only once. The chain joins TRBV11-3 to TRBJ1-1, with a possible D match to TRBD1 (5 bases). Germline V gives CDR1 SGHNT, CDR2 YENEEA. Deletions cut 5 bases from V and 1 base from J, with 8 bases between. CDR3 length: 13 residues. This chain's CDR3 is CASSHGTNTEAFF. DNA for the CDR3: TGTGCCAGCAGCCACGGGACGAACACTGAAGCTTTCTTT.

The V call is TRBV30, the J call TRBJ1-6, with D unclear. Trimming cost V 0 bases and J 10 bases, with 13 bases left between them. The CDR3 sequence is 14 residues long. Germline CDR1 GTSNPN, CDR2 SVGIG (reference sequence). DNA of the CDR3: TGTGCCTGGAGTGTAATAGAACCTGGATCACCCCTCCACTTT. Translated, it gives CAWSVIEPGSPLHF.

The chain carries TRBV19 and TRBJ2-1, with 8 bases matching TRBD2. The CDR3 sequence is 15 residues long. Germline lookup yields CDR1 LNHDA and CDR2 SQIVND (reference sequence). Losses at the gene ends were 3 bases for V and 7 bases for J; bases not matched to a gene: 8. CDR3 loop: CASSIGTRGLNEQFF. DNA of the CDR3: TGTGCCAGTAGTATCGGGACTAGAGGCTTGAATGAGCAGTTCTTC.

This chain uses TRBV28 with TRBJ2-3; TRBD2 agrees at 9 bases. Germline CDR1 reads MDHEN; CDR2 reads SYDVKM. With 8 bases clipped from V and 2 bases from J, the junction kept 11 bases outside the gene matches. The CDR3 loop spans 16 amino acids. The CDR3 protein is CASVGLAGLFTDTQYF. The CDR3 bases are TGTGCCAGCGTTGGGCTAGCGGGACTATTCACAGATACGCAGTATTTT.

The V gene is TRBV7-7, the J gene TRBJ2-1, with 11 bases identical to TRBD2. Germline V lookup: CDR1 SSHAT, CDR2 FNYEAQ (reference sequence). The CDR3 covers 13 residues. CDR3 nucleotides: TGTGCTGTAGCGGGGGGGCCGTACAATGAGCAGTTCTTC. Protein product: CAVAGGPYNEQFF.

The CDR3 nucleotides are TGTGCCTGGAGCAAGACTAGGGGGCGGTCTGGGGCCAACGTCCTGACTTTC. This encodes CAWSKTRGRSGANVLTF. V is TRBV30 and J is TRBJ2-6; weak D call: TRBD1 (7 bases). CDR3 size: 17 residues. Deletions cut 3 bases from V and 1 base from J, with 16 bases between. Germline V lookup: CDR1 GTSNPN, CDR2 SVGIG (reference sequence).

V usage is TRBV10-1 and J usage is TRBJ1-6; 9 bases match TRBD1. Germline V gene sequence: CDR1 WNHNN, CDR2 SYGVQD (reference sequence). The CDR3 covers 16 residues. V lost 10 bases to trimming and J lost 6 bases; unmatched junction nucleotides: 13. The CDR3 loop reads CATPGQGSLGNSPLHF. Here the CDR3 DNA reads TGCGCCACACCGGGACAGGGCTCCCTTGGTAATTCACCCCTCCACTTT.

The rearrangement joins TRBV6-5 to TRBJ2-1; D is uncertain. Between the trimmed V and J ends, which lost 4 bases and 3 bases, there was a span of 10 bases. CDR1 MNHEY and CDR2 SVGAGI come from the germline V gene. CDR3 length equals 14 residues. This CDR3 is CASSFQADYNEQFF. The CDR3 bases are TGTGCCAGCAGTTTTCAGGCAGACTACAATGAGCAGTTCTTC.

The chain links TRBV6-4 to TRBJ2-1, with TRBD2 as a possible D gene (5 bases). The V and J ends lost 3 bases and 2 bases respectively, with 5 bases between them. CDR1 and CDR2 (germline): MRHNA, SNTAGT. The CDR3 has 13 amino acids. The CDR3 bases are TGTGCCAGCAGTGAACTAGCCTACAATGAGCAGTTCTTC. It is translated as CASSELAYNEQFF.

The genes are TRBV29-1 and TRBJ2-7, with TRBD2 matching over 8 bases. Trimming at V came to 8 bases and at J to 4 bases, leaving 10 bases not matched to a gene. The CDR3 loop spans 13 amino acids. CDR1 and CDR2 from the germline V gene are SQVTM and ANQGSEA. The CDR3 is CSSTSGVGYEQYF. The CDR3 DNA reads TGCAGCTCTACTAGCGGTGTTGGTTACGAGCAGTACTTC.

The V and J genes are TRBV5-6 and TRBJ2-1, with D tentatively TRBD2 (5 bases). V lost 0 bases, J lost 6 bases, and 10 bases lay in between. The CDR3 contains 14 residues. The germline CDR1 and CDR2 sequences are SGHDT and YYEEEE. The CDR3 nucleotides read TGTGCCAGCAGCTTGGTAAGTGGAGGCAATGAGCAGTTCTTC. This sequence encodes CASSLVSGGNEQFF.

DNA for the CDR3: TGTGCCAGCAGTTTCTGGAGGACAGGGGCTGAAGCTTTCTTT. Protein product: CASSFWRTGAEAFF. The chain couples TRBV27 to TRBJ1-1; 9 bases are a match to TRBD1. V was clipped by 3 bases and J by 6 bases; unmatched bases: 5. The CDR3 is made up of 14 amino acids. CDR1 and CDR2 (germline): MNHEY, SMNVEV (reference sequence).